A selection of T cell receptor beta chains follows, all from one sample in a study of CD8 T cells in Susac syndrome. Each CDR3 protein is one row after TCRdb ran MiXCR on the immunoSEQ multiplex PCR reads. The sample shows 200,000 to 250,000 distinct CDR3 sequences, about 96% of them seen only once. Sequenced sample: CD4+ T cells from PBMCs. All receptors come from a human donor with multiple sclerosis. The conserved cysteine and the conserved F or W are not part of the CDR3 here. Fields, in order: CDR3 protein, clone size, J gene, V gene, D gene. D genes are given only for firm matches. Clone size is given for some rows only: seen once, a few or many times, or a class if the clone is expanded.

CDR3aa: SAHVAGDSYEQY; abundance: NA; j_gene: TRBJ2-7; v_gene: TRBV20-1; d_gene: TRBD2
CDR3aa: ASSPGQGRKLF; abundance: NA; j_gene: TRBJ1-4; v_gene: TRBV6-6; d_gene: TRBD1
CDR3aa: SARGSGGHYNEQF; abundance: NA; j_gene: TRBJ2-1; v_gene: TRBV20-1; d_gene: TRBD2
CDR3aa: ASSYRPGLAGGLPLAKNIQY; abundance: NA; j_gene: TRBJ2-4; v_gene: TRBV28; d_gene: TRBD2
CDR3aa: ASSQPNYRGSSLENTEAF; abundance: NA; j_gene: TRBJ1-1; v_gene: TRBV23-1; d_gene: TRBD1
CDR3aa: SVDRVNTEAF; abundance: NA; j_gene: TRBJ1-1; v_gene: TRBV29-1; d_gene: TRBD1
CDR3aa: TCTVKETQY; abundance: NA; j_gene: TRBJ2-5; v_gene: TRBV29-1; d_gene: NA
CDR3aa: SARPDGGVGEKLF; abundance: NA; j_gene: TRBJ1-4; v_gene: TRBV20-1; d_gene: NA
CDR3aa: ASSRDAARSYEQY; abundance: NA; j_gene: TRBJ2-7; v_gene: TRBV18; d_gene: NA
CDR3aa: ASSAYTSGGTDTQY; abundance: once; j_gene: TRBJ2-3; v_gene: TRBV2; d_gene: TRBD2
CDR3aa: SARRDTQY; abundance: NA; j_gene: TRBJ2-3; v_gene: TRBV29-1; d_gene: NA
CDR3aa: ASSPLGGPEKLF; abundance: NA; j_gene: TRBJ1-4; v_gene: TRBV9; d_gene: TRBD1
CDR3aa: ASSQGYRRKETQY; abundance: NA; j_gene: TRBJ2-5; v_gene: TRBV14; d_gene: NA
CDR3aa: ASSLGGLDQPQH; abundance: NA; j_gene: TRBJ1-5; v_gene: TRBV12-3/TRBV12-4; d_gene: NA
CDR3aa: ASSAEGEGRNIQY; abundance: once; j_gene: TRBJ2-4; v_gene: TRBV9; d_gene: TRBD2
CDR3aa: SVYSDRGHYGYT; abundance: NA; j_gene: TRBJ1-2; v_gene: TRBV29-1; d_gene: TRBD1
CDR3aa: SAYGDEQY; abundance: NA; j_gene: TRBJ2-7; v_gene: TRBV20-1; d_gene: NA
CDR3aa: ASSLFNTEAF; abundance: NA; j_gene: TRBJ1-1; v_gene: TRBV12-3/TRBV12-4; d_gene: NA
CDR3aa: SVGSDVMGEQY; abundance: NA; j_gene: TRBJ2-7; v_gene: TRBV29-1; d_gene: NA
CDR3aa: ASSRAGTGYEQY; abundance: NA; j_gene: TRBJ2-7; v_gene: TRBV3-1; d_gene: NA
CDR3aa: ASSTDRGRQETQY; abundance: NA; j_gene: TRBJ2-5; v_gene: TRBV7-8; d_gene: TRBD1
CDR3aa: ASSQDFTDSHEQY; abundance: NA; j_gene: TRBJ2-7; v_gene: TRBV3-1; d_gene: NA
CDR3aa: SVERGLDEQF; abundance: NA; j_gene: TRBJ2-1; v_gene: TRBV29-1; d_gene: TRBD1
CDR3aa: SASAVTGRGVEQY; abundance: NA; j_gene: TRBJ2-7; v_gene: TRBV20-1; d_gene: NA
CDR3aa: AWTRERKNEQF; abundance: NA; j_gene: TRBJ2-1; v_gene: TRBV30; d_gene: NA
CDR3aa: SVVVKTNTEAF; abundance: NA; j_gene: TRBJ1-1; v_gene: TRBV29-1; d_gene: NA
CDR3aa: TSKLEIYNSPLH; abundance: NA; j_gene: TRBJ1-6; v_gene: TRBV1; d_gene: NA
CDR3aa: SSQKGMEETEAF; abundance: NA; j_gene: TRBJ1-1; v_gene: TRBV29-1; d_gene: NA
CDR3aa: ASSQRSYGYT; abundance: few; j_gene: TRBJ1-2; v_gene: TRBV3-1; d_gene: NA
CDR3aa: ASSLMTGGGNGYT; abundance: NA; j_gene: TRBJ1-2; v_gene: TRBV5-6; d_gene: TRBD1
CDR3aa: ASAGRGLGTEAF; abundance: NA; j_gene: TRBJ1-1; v_gene: TRBV7-8; d_gene: NA
CDR3aa: ASSLDTGTIY; abundance: NA; j_gene: TRBJ1-3; v_gene: TRBV3-1; d_gene: NA
CDR3aa: ASSLRGAEETQY; abundance: NA; j_gene: TRBJ2-5; v_gene: TRBV7-2; d_gene: NA
CDR3aa: SATTIRGSYNEQF; abundance: NA; j_gene: TRBJ2-1; v_gene: TRBV20-1; d_gene: NA
CDR3aa: ASSIRGERTEVF; abundance: NA; j_gene: TRBJ1-1; v_gene: TRBV19; d_gene: NA
CDR3aa: ASSLINEQY; abundance: NA; j_gene: TRBJ2-7; v_gene: TRBV5-4; d_gene: NA
CDR3aa: ASSRTTTDGYT; abundance: NA; j_gene: TRBJ1-2; v_gene: TRBV3-1; d_gene: NA
CDR3aa: SARVAGRQETQY; abundance: NA; j_gene: TRBJ2-5; v_gene: TRBV20-1; d_gene: NA
CDR3aa: ASSPRLAGSKETQY; abundance: NA; j_gene: TRBJ2-5; v_gene: TRBV5-1; d_gene: TRBD2
CDR3aa: ASSQASVNTGELF; abundance: NA; j_gene: TRBJ2-2; v_gene: TRBV3-1; d_gene: NA
CDR3aa: ASSLEGGPGQPQH; abundance: NA; j_gene: TRBJ1-5; v_gene: TRBV12-3/TRBV12-4; d_gene: NA
CDR3aa: ASSHGPGGETQY; abundance: NA; j_gene: TRBJ2-5; v_gene: TRBV6-5; d_gene: TRBD2
CDR3aa: ASRPIPGGTEAF; abundance: NA; j_gene: TRBJ1-1; v_gene: TRBV19; d_gene: NA